Shown below are 15 T cell receptor beta chains from a single sample sequenced in a study of molecular identifiers for immune sequencing clone quantification. MiXCR, applied by TCRdb to the PCR reads, yields one record per CDR3 protein. The sample lists 460,000 or so distinct CDR3 sequences, around 23% seen once, with approximately 0.8% in the top ten. The sample comprised naive CD8+ T cells from blood, with Jurkat cell RNA spiked in. Subset described: FACS-sorted CD8+CD4-CCR7+CD45RA+ naive T cells. Every receptor here comes from a human donor in good health. Some libraries in this study had Jurkat cell RNA spiked in.

The chain uses TRBV27 and TRBJ2-7; the D call may be TRBD1 or TRBD2 (5 bases each). The CDR3 has 15 residues. Germline CDR1 is MNHEY and CDR2 is SMNVEV (reference sequence). V was cut by 4 bases and J by 2 bases, with 15 bases left in between. As DNA, the CDR3 is TGTGCCAGCAGTTGGGGGAGTGGTCAAACCTACGAGCAGTACTTC. This codes for CASSWGSGQTYEQYF.

This chain connects TRBV12-3 or TRBV12-4 to TRBJ2-2; 8 nucleotides line up with TRBD2. The CDR3 has 15 amino acids. Germline trimming cut 3 bases from V and 4 bases from J; bases unmatched to any gene: 4. The DNA of the CDR3 is TGTGCCAGCAGTTTTCGGGAGGGCCCCACCGGGGAGCTGTTTTTT. Protein: CASSFREGPTGELFF.

This clonotype has ten or more counts. V is TRBV12-3 or TRBV12-4 and J is TRBJ2-5; possible D gene TRBD2, 5 bases. The CDR3 runs 14 residues. Trimming took off 0 bases at V and 5 bases at J, with 10 bases between the two ends. CDR3 bases: TGTGCCAGCAGTTTAGCGGGAGCAGTGGAGACCCAGTACTTC. Translating gives CASSLAGAVETQYF.

This clonotype was picked up many times. The rearrangement links TRBV29-1 to TRBJ2-7; tentative D call: TRBD1 (6 bases). CDR3 length: 13 residues. The ends were cut back, 1 base at V and 6 bases at J, with 13 bases in the middle. Per germline, CDR1 SQVTM and CDR2 ANQGSEA. The CDR3 spells CSVEGRGNAEQYF. The CDR3 DNA reads TGCAGCGTTGAAGGCAGGGGTAATGCCGAGCAGTACTTC.

This clonotype was counted at least ten times. The chain has TRBV7-6 and TRBJ2-3; D unclear. CDR3 size: 13 residues. Germline V lookup: CDR1 SGHVS, CDR2 FNYEAQ. The V and J ends lost 2 bases and 5 bases respectively, with 8 bases between them. The CDR3 spells CASSLMRQDTQYF. The DNA of the CDR3 is TGTGCCAGCAGCTTAATGCGGCAAGATACGCAGTATTTT. Full variable domain (missing parts from reference TRBV7-6 and TRBJ2-3): GAGVSQSPRYKVTKRGQDVALRCDPISGHVSLYWYRQALGQGPEFLTYFNYEAQQDKSGLPNDRFSAERPEGSISTLTIQRTEQRDSAMYRCASSLMRQDTQYFGPGTRLTVL.

At least ten counts were recorded for this clonotype. This sequence joins TRBV6-5 and TRBJ1-1; the D gene is possibly TRBD1 (5 bases). The CDR3 totals 14 residues. Trimming shortened V by 4 bases and J by 7 bases, and 16 bases separated the two germline ends. Germline CDR1 is MNHEY and CDR2 is SVGAGI. The CDR3, as DNA: TGTGCCAGCAGTTCGGGGGGATGGGGGTATGAAGCTTTCTTT. It encodes CASSSGGWGYEAFF.

This chain connects TRBV27 to TRBJ1-5; D is possibly TRBD1 (5 bases). The germline CDR1 and CDR2 sequences are MNHEY and SMNVEV (reference sequence). V dropped 2 bases and J dropped 2 bases, with 13 bases sitting between them. The CDR3 has 16 amino acids. CDR3 residues: CASSLGSGLGNQPQHF. The CDR3, as DNA: TGTGCCAGCAGTTTAGGTTCAGGGTTGGGCAATCAGCCCCAGCATTTT.

With respect to this clonotype: At one of its ends the junction is not consistent with the germline gene, which may arise from a read error. The chain carries TRBV7-2 and TRBJ2-7, with D maybe TRBD2 (5 bases). The CDR3 runs 13 residues. Germline CDR1 SGHTA, CDR2 FQGNSA. The chain's CDR3 is CASSLGWTFEQDF. DNA of the CDR3: TGTGCCAGCAGCTTGGGTTGGACTTTCGAGCAGGACTTC. The full variable domain, in which reference TRBV7-2 and TRBJ2-7 provide the parts outside the CDR3, is GAGVSQSPSNKVTEKGKDVELRCDPISGHTALYWYRQSLGQGLEFLIYFQGNSAPDKSGLPSDRFSAERTGGSVSTLTIQRTQQEDSAVYLCASSLGWTFEQDFGPGTRLTVT.

Of note for this clonotype: The junction departs from the called germline gene at one end, perhaps through a read error. The V and J genes are TRBV4-1 and TRBJ2-7; tentative D call: TRBD2 (5 bases). CDR1 is MGHRA, CDR2 YSYEKL, per germline. This CDR3 contains 16 residues. The DNA of the CDR3 is TGCGCCAGCCGCCAAGAGACGACTACGGGGACCTACGAGCAGTACTTC. It translates to CASRQETTTGTYEQYF.

This clonotype was counted only a few times. This chain uses TRBV6-6 with TRBJ2-7; 8 bases map to TRBD2. The germline CDR1 and CDR2 sequences are MNHNY and SVGAGI (reference sequence). The CDR3 has 15 amino acids. Trimming at V came to 10 bases and at J to 4 bases, leaving 15 bases not matched to a gene. The CDR3 DNA reads as TGTGCCACCACCCCTGTTGCGGGAGGCGGGTACGAGCAGTACTTC. Translating gives CATTPVAGGGYEQYF.

The rearrangement joins TRBV14 to TRBJ2-1; possible D gene TRBD2, 5 bases. Trimming pared 3 bases from V and 4 bases from J, leaving 10 bases between. The CDR3 is 14 amino acids. In germline, CDR1 is SGHDN, CDR2 FVKESK. The CDR3 loop is CASSQWEPYNEQFF. CDR3 in DNA: TGTGCCAGCAGCCAGTGGGAGCCTTACAATGAGCAGTTCTTC.

This clonotype has more than one count but fewer than ten. V gene TRBV27 combines with J gene TRBJ1-1; D might be TRBD1 (6 bases). The CDR3 has 17 residues. The V end was cut by 3 bases, the J end by 4 bases, with 21 bases between. Germline-derived CDR1 and CDR2 are MNHEY and SMNVEV (reference sequence). The CDR3: CASSLIGARGVRTEAFF. The CDR3 DNA reads TGTGCCAGCAGTTTGATCGGCGCCAGGGGTGTTCGCACTGAAGCTTTCTTT.

This clonotype turned up a few times. This chain links TRBV12-3 or TRBV12-4 with TRBJ2-3, with TRBD2 matching 15 bases. The junction had 9 bases not matched to a gene; V was cut back by 5 bases and J by 3 bases. The CDR3 is made up of 18 amino acids. CDR3 sequence reads: CASSPWTSGGGQTDTQYF. Written as DNA, the CDR3 is TGTGCCAGCAGTCCGTGGACTAGCGGGGGGGGGCAGACAGATACGCAGTATTTT.

The rearrangement uses TRBV18 and TRBJ2-1; D gene unclear. Germline CDR1 reads KGHSH; CDR2 reads LQKENI. The CDR3 is 14 residues long. Deletions cut 3 bases from V and 7 bases from J, with 13 bases between. The CDR3 coding sequence is TGTGCCAGCTCACCTGGGTCTTGGGCTAATGAGCAGTTCTTC. Its translation: CASSPGSWANEQFF.

This clonotype occurred a few times. This chain joins TRBV19 and TRBJ2-2; 9 positions match TRBD1. CDR1 and CDR2 (germline): LNHDA, SQIVND (reference sequence). V dropped 2 bases and J dropped 4; count of bases not matched to a gene: 5. The CDR3 extends over 16 amino acids. The CDR3, as DNA: TGTGCCAGTAGTATACCAGACAGGGGGTTCACCGGGGAGCTGTTTTTT. Translating gives CASSIPDRGFTGELFF.